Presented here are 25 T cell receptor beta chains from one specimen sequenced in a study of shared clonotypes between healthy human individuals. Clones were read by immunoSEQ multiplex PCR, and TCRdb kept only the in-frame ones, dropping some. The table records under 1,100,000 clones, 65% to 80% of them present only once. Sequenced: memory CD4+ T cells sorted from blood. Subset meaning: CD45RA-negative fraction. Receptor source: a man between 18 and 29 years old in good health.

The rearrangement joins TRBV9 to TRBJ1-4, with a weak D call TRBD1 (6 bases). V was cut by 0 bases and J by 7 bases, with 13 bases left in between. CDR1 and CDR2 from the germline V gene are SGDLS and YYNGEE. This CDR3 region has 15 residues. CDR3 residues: CASSVATGTSEKLFF. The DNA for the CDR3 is TGTGCCAGCAGCGTAGCTACAGGGACGAGTGAAAAACTGTTTTTT.

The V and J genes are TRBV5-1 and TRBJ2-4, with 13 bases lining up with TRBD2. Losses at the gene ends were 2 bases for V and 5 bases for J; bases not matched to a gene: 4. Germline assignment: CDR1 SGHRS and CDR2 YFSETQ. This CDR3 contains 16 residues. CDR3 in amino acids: CASSFGLAGVQNIQYF. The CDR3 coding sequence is TGCGCCAGCAGCTTTGGACTAGCGGGGGTCCAAAACATTCAGTACTTC.

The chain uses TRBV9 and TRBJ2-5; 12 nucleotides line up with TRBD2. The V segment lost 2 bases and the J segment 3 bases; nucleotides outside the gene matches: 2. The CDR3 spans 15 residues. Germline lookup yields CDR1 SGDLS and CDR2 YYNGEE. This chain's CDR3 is CASSVWTSGKETQYF. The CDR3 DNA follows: TGTGCCAGCAGCGTTTGGACTAGCGGGAAAGAGACCCAGTACTTC. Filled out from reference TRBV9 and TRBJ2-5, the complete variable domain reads DSGVTQTPKHLITATGQRVTLRCSPRSGDLSVYWYQQSLDQGLQFLIQYYNGEERAKGNILERFSAQQFPDLHSELNLSSLELGDSALYFCASSVWTSGKETQYFGPGTRLLVL.

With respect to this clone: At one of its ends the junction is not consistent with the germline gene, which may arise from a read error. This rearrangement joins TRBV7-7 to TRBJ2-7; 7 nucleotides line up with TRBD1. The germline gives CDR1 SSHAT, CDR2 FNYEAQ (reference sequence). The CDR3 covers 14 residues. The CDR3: CASSLRQGVVEQYF. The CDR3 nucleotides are TGTGCTAGCAGCTTAAGGCAGGGGGTTGTCGAGCAGTACTTC.

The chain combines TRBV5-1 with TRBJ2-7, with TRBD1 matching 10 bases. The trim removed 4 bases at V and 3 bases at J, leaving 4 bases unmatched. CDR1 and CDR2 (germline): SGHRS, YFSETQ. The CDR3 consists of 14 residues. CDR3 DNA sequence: TGCGCCAGCAGCGTCGACAGGGGGCTCTACGAGCAGTACTTC. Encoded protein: CASSVDRGLYEQYF.

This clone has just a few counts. The CDR3 loop reads CASSADSDGEQFF. CDR3 bases: TGTGCCAGTAGTGCGGACTCGGACGGTGAGCAGTTCTTC. This rearrangement joins TRBV19 to TRBJ2-1, with a weak D call TRBD2 (5 bases). In germline, CDR1 is LNHDA, CDR2 SQIVND (reference sequence). V dropped 5 bases and J dropped 9 bases, with 14 bases sitting between them. This CDR3 region has 13 residues. Full variable domain (remainder filled in from reference TRBV19 and TRBJ2-1): DGGITQSPKYLFRKEGQNVTLSCEQNLNHDAMYWYRQDPGQGLRLIYYSQIVNDFQKGDIAEGYSVSREKKESFPLTVTSAQKNPTAFYLCASSADSDGEQFFGPGTRLTVL.

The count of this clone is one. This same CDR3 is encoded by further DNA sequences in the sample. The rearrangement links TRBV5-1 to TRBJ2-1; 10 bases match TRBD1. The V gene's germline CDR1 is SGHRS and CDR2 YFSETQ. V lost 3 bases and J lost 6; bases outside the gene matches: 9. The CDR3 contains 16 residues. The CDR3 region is CASSSTPGQGFNEQFF. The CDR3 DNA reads TGCGCCAGCAGCTCAACCCCGGGACAGGGGTTCAATGAGCAGTTCTTC. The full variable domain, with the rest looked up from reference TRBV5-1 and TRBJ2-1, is KAGVTQTPRYLIKTRGQQVTLSCSPISGHRSVSWYQQTPGQGLQFLFEYFSETQRNKGNFPGRFSGRQFSNSRSEMNVSTLELGDSALYLCASSSTPGQGFNEQFFGPGTRLTVL.

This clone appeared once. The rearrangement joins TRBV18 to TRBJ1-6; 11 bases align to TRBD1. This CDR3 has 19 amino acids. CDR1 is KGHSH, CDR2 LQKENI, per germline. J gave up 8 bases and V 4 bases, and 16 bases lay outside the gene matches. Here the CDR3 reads CASSRSGQGVPGTDSPLHF. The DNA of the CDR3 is TGTGCCAGCTCACGATCGGGACAGGGGGTGCCGGGGACCGATTCACCCCTCCACTTT. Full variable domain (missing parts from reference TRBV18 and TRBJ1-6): NAGVMQNPRHLVRRRGQEARLRCSPMKGHSHVYWYRQLPEEGLKFMVYLQKENIIDESGMPKERFSAEFPKEGPSILRIQQVVRGDSAAYFCASSRSGQGVPGTDSPLHFGNGTRLTVT.

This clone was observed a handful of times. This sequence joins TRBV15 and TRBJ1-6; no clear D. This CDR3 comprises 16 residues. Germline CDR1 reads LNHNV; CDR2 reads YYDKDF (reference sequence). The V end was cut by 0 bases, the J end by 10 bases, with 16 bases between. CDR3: CATSRDVFAVGSPLHF. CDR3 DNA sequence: TGTGCCACCAGCAGAGATGTGTTTGCGGTAGGGTCACCCCTCCACTTT.

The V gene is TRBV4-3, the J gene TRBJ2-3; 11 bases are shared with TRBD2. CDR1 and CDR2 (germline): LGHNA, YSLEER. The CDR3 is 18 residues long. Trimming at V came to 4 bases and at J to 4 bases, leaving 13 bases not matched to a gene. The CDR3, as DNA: TGCGCCAGCAGCCCTACTAGCGGGAGTCGTATGTTGGCAGATACGCAGTATTTT. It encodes CASSPTSGSRMLADTQYF.

CDR3 DNA sequence: TGTGCCAGCAACACAGGGCCCTACGAGCAGTACTTC. Residues: CASNTGPYEQYF. The chain has TRBV28 and TRBJ2-5, with D maybe TRBD1 (6 bases). TRBJ2-7 matches the DNA end more closely, so the J call is doubtful. This CDR3 spans 12 amino acids. Germline V CDR1 and CDR2: MDHEN, SYDVKM.

As DNA, the CDR3 is TGTGCCAGCAGTGAAGCGGGGAAGACTGGGGCCAACGTCCTGACTTTC. This sequence encodes CASSEAGKTGANVLTF. The rearrangement uses TRBV2 and TRBJ2-6, with D unclear. V lost 0 bases to trimming and J lost 2 bases, with 8 bases between them. The CDR3 loop spans 16 amino acids. Germline assignment: CDR1 SNHLY and CDR2 FYNNEI.

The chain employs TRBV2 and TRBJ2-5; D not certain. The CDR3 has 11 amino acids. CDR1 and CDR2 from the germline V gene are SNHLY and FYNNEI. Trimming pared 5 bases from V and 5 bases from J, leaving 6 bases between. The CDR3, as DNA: TGTGCCAGCAGTAGCGTGGAGACCCAGTACTTC. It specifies CASSSVETQYF.

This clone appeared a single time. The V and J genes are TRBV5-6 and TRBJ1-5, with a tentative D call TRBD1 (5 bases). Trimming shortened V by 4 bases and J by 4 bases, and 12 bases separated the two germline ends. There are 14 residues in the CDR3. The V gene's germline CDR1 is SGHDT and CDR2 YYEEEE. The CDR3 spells CASSRRDLNQPQHF. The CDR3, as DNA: TGTGCCAGCAGCCGCAGGGACCTGAATCAGCCCCAGCATTTT.

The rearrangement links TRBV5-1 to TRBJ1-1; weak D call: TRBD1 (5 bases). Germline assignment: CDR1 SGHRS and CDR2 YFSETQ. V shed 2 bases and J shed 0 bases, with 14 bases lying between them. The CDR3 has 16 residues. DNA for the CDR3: TGCGCCAGCAGCTTCGACCCAGGGTCACTGAACACTGAAGCTTTCTTT. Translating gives CASSFDPGSLNTEAFF.

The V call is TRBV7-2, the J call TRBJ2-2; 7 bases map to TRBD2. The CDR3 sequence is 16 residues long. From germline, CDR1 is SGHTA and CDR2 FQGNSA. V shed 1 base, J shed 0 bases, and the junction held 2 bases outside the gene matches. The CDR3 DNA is TGTGCCAGCAGCTTAGAACTAGCGACGAACACCGGGGAGCTGTTTTTT. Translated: CASSLELATNTGELFF.

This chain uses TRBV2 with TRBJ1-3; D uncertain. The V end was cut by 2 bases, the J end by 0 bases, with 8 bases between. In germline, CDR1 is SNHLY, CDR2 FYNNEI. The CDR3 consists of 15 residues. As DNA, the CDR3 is TGTGCCAGCAGTGAATGGTGGAGCTCTGGAAACACCATATATTTT. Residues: CASSEWWSSGNTIYF.

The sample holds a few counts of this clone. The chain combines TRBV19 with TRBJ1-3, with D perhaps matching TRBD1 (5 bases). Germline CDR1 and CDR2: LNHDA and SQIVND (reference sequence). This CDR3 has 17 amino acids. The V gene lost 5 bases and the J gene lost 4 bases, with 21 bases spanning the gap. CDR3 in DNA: TGTGCCAGTAGTGTCAGCGCCACCGGGACTACGGGAAACACCATATATTTT. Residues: CASSVSATGTTGNTIYF.

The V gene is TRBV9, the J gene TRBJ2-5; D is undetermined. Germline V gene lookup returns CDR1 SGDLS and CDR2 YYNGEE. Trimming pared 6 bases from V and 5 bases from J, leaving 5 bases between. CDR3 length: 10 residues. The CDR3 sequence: CASTSETQYF. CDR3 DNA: TGTGCCAGCACTTCGGAGACCCAGTACTTC.

The CDR3 nucleotides are TGTGCCAGCAGAACAACAGGGATCGTCACTGAAGCTTTCTTT. Its translation: CASRTTGIVTEAFF. V gene TRBV25-1 combines with J gene TRBJ1-1, with D perhaps TRBD1 (6 bases). The CDR3 length is 14 residues. V was cut by 6 bases and J by 4 bases, with 15 bases left in between. Germline V gene lookup returns CDR1 MGHDK and CDR2 SYGVNS.

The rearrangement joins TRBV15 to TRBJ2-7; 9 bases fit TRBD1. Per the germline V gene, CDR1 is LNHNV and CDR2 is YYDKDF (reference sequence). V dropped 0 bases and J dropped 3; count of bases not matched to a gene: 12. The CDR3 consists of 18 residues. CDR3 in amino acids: CATSRDRGQGFGVYEQYF. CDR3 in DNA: TGTGCCACCAGCAGAGATCGTGGACAGGGGTTCGGGGTCTACGAGCAGTACTTC.

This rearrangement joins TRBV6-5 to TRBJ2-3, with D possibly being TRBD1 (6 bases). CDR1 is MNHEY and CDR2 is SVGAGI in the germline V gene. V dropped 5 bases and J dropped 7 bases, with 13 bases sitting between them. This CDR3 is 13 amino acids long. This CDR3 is CASSRTAQNTQYF. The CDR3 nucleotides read TGTGCCAGCAGTCGGACAGCACAGAATACGCAGTATTTT.

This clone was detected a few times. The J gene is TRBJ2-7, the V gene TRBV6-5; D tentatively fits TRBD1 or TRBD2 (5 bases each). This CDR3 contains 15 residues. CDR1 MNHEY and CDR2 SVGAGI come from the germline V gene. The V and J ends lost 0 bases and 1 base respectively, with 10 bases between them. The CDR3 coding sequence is TGTGCCAGCAGTTACTCGATCAGGGAGTCCTACGAGCAGTACTTC. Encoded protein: CASSYSIRESYEQYF.

Written as DNA, the CDR3 is TGTGCCAGCTCACCAGACATCTCCTTTAGCACAGATACGCAGTATTTT. Residues: CASSPDISFSTDTQYF. V gene TRBV18 combines with J gene TRBJ2-3; D remains unclear. Germline lookup yields CDR1 KGHSH and CDR2 LQKENI. V gave up 2 bases and J gave up 0 bases, with 12 bases separating them. The CDR3 contains 16 residues.

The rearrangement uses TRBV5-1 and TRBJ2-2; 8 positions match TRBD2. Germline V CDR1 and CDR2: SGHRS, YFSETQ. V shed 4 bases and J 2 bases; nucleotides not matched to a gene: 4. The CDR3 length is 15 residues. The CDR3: CASSPGGTNTGELFF. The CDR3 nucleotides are TGCGCCAGCAGCCCGGGGGGGACCAACACCGGGGAGCTGTTTTTT.